This paragraph reports one TCR beta chain. The data were taken from a study of blood T cell repertoires in COVID-19. Study summary: The samples span acute and convalescent COVID-19 from the United States, Italy and Spain. Sources were T cells, B-cell-depleted T cells, or PBMCs; the material itself was cDNA or gDNA.

Original processing notes: Amplifying reference gene primers gave estimates of nucleated cell counts. Produced via immunoSEQ multiplex PCR; TCRdb's table is partial and in-frame only. D and trimming come from the DNA, and the V and J calls and clone size come from that table. The table has more than 25,000 clones, 88% seen once. V gave up 1 base and J gave up 6 bases; unmatched junction bases: 1. Germline assignment: CDR1 SGHVS and CDR2 FQNEAQ. CDR3 size: 14 residues. The V call is TRBV7-8, the J call TRBJ2-7; 12 nucleotides line up with TRBD2. Sequencing input: peripheral blood. The TCR comes from a man in his sixties or seventies with acute or convalescent COVID-19. CDR3 DNA sequence: TGTGCCAGCAGCTTAGGACTAGCGGGAGCCGAGCAGTACTTC. This translates into CASSLGLAGAEQYF. The full variable domain, its missing parts supplied by reference TRBV7-8 and TRBJ2-7, is GAGVSQSPRYKVAKRGQDVALRCDPISGHVSLFWYQQALGQGPEFLTYFQNEAQLDKSGLPSDRFFAERPEGSVSTLKIQRTQQEDSAVYLCASSLGLAGAEQYFGPGTRLTVT.